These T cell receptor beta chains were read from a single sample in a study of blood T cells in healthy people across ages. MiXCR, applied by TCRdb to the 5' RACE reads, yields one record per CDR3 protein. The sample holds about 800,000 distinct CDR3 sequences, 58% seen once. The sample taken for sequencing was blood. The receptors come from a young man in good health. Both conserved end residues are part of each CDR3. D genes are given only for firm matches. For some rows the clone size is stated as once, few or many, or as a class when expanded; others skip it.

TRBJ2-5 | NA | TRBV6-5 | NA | CASSLQGGTQETQYF | TGTGCCAGCAGTTTACAAGGAGGCACTCAAGAGACCCAGTACTTC
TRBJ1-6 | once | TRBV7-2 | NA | CASSLSRQAVLHF | TGTGCCAGCAGCTTAAGCCGACAGGCGGTCCTCCACTTT
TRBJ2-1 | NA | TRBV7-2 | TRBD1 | CASSLVGQGIDEQFF | TGTGCCAGCAGCTTAGTGGGACAGGGAATTGATGAGCAGTTCTTC
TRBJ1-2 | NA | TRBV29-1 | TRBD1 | CSALAGGLLGSGYTF | TGCAGCGCCCTGGCAGGGGGGCTTCTTGGGTCTGGCTACACCTTC
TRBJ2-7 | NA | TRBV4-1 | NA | CASGQPQGPRPSFYEQYF | TGCGCCAGCGGCCAACCACAGGGTCCCAGACCATCCTTCTACGAGCAGTACTTC
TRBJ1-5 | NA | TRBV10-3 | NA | CAISEPGQGQHF | TGTGCCATCAGTGAGCCCGGGCAGGGCCAGCATTTT
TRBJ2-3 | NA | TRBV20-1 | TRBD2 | CSARAAGGRTDTQYF | TGCAGTGCTAGAGCTGCGGGGGGACGCACAGATACGCAGTATTTT
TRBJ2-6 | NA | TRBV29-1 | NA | CSVKGGADGANVLTF | TGCAGCGTTAAGGGGGGGGCGGATGGGGCCAACGTCCTGACTTTC
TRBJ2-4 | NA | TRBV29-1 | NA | CSGGAAKTIQYF | TGCAGCGGGGGGGCGGCCAAAACCATTCAGTACTTC
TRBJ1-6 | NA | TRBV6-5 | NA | CASLQSTWYNSPLHF | TGTGCCAGCCTTCAAAGTACTTGGTATAATTCACCCCTCCACTTT
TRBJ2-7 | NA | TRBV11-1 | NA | CASSPGQTLVYEQYF | TGTGCCAGCAGTCCGGGACAAACCTTAGTCTACGAGCAGTACTTC
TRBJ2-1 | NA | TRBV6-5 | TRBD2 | CASSYSGTSGEWSQFF | TGTGCCAGCAGTTACTCCGGGACTAGCGGGGAGTGGAGTCAGTTCTTC
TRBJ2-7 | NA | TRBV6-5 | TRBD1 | CASGDSYEQYF | TGTGCCAGCGGGGACAGCTACGAGCAGTACTTC
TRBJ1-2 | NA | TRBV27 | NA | CASSFGYGQGGYTF | TGTGCCAGCAGTTTCGGATACGGGCAGGGGGGCTACACCTTC
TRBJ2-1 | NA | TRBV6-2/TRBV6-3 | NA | CASSYIVGLGGSYNEQFF | TGTGCCAGCAGTTACATAGTCGGGCTGGGGGGCTCCTACAATGAGCAGTTCTTC
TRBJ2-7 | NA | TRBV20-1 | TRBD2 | CSARDGVTSASYEQYF | TGCAGTGCTAGAGATGGGGTGACTAGCGCCTCCTACGAGCAGTACTTC
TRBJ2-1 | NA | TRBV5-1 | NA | CASSVTTGISYNEQFF | TGCGCCAGCAGCGTAACAACAGGGATATCCTACAATGAGCAGTTCTTC
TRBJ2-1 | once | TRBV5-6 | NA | CASSIAPAFPNEQFF | TGTGCCAGCAGCATCGCTCCTGCCTTCCCCAATGAGCAGTTCTTC
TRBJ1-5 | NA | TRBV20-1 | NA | CSARRGTDQPQHF | TGCAGTGCTAGAAGAGGGACGGATCAGCCCCAGCATTTT
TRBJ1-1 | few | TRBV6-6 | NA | CASSYLRTEAFF | TGTGCCAGCAGTTACTTGAGGACTGAAGCTTTCTTT
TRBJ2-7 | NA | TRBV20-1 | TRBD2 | CSARDMGGSYEQYF | TGCAGTGCTAGAGATATGGGGGGGAGTTACGAGCAGTACTTC
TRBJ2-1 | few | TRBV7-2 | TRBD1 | CASSFTGVAEQFF | TGTGCCAGCAGCTTTACAGGGGTCGCTGAGCAGTTCTTC
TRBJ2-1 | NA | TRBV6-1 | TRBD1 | CASSVRDRGDNEQFF | TGTGCCAGCTCCGTCCGGGACAGGGGAGACAATGAGCAGTTCTTC
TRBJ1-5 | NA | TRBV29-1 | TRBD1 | CSVVAGTGANQPQHF | TGCAGCGTCGTAGCCGGGACAGGGGCAAATCAGCCCCAGCATTTT
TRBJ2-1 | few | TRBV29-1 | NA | CSALLGIYNEQFF | TGCAGCGCCTTACTAGGGATCTACAATGAGCAGTTCTTC
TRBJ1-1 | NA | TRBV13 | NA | CASSPGGGRTEAFF | TGTGCCAGCAGCCCCGGGGGGGGGCGGACTGAAGCTTTCTTT
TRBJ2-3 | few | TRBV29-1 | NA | CSVGYGTSLRLYTDTQYF | TGCAGCGTTGGTTATGGGACATCGCTTAGGCTTTACACAGATACGCAGTATTTT
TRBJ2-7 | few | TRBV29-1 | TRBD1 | CSVGDRAIYEQYF | TGCAGCGTCGGGGACAGGGCTATCTACGAGCAGTACTTC
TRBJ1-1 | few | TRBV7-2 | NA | CASSRPTWEAFF | TGTGCCAGCAGCCGGCCGACATGGGAAGCTTTCTTT
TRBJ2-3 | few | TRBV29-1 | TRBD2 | CSVVSGVTDTQYF | TGCAGCGTCGTTAGCGGGGTCACAGATACGCAGTATTTT
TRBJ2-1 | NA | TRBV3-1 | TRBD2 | CASSQGPSGRNEQFF | TGTGCCAGCAGCCAAGGTCCTAGCGGAAGAAATGAGCAGTTCTTC
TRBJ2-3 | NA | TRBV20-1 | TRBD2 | CSARGTSKDTQYF | TGCAGTGCCCGCGGGACTAGCAAAGATACGCAGTATTTT
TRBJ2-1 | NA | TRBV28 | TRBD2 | CASLPRGGRAENEQFF | TGTGCCAGCCTCCCGCGAGGAGGGAGGGCCGAAAATGAGCAGTTCTTC
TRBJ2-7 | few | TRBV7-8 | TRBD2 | CASSKSGGPYEQYF | TGTGCCAGCAGCAAAAGCGGGGGGCCCTACGAGCAGTACTTC
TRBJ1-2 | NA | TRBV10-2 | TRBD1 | CASRVGTVPYGYTF | TGCGCCAGCAGGGTGGGGACAGTTCCCTATGGCTACACCTTC
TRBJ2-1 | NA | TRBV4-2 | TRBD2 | CASSRGLEGRDEQFF | TGTGCCAGCAGCCGGGGACTAGAAGGGAGGGATGAGCAGTTCTTC
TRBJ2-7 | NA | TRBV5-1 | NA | CASSLQSSSYEQYF | TGCGCCAGCAGCCTGCAGTCCAGCTCCTACGAGCAGTACTTC
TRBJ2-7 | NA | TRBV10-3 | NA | CAISEYLAYEQYF | TGTGCCATCAGTGAGTATCTGGCATACGAGCAGTACTTC
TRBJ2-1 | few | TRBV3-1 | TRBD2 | CASSQDRRTSEKYNEQFF | TGTGCCAGCAGCCAAGATCGTCGGACTAGCGAGAAATACAATGAGCAGTTCTTC